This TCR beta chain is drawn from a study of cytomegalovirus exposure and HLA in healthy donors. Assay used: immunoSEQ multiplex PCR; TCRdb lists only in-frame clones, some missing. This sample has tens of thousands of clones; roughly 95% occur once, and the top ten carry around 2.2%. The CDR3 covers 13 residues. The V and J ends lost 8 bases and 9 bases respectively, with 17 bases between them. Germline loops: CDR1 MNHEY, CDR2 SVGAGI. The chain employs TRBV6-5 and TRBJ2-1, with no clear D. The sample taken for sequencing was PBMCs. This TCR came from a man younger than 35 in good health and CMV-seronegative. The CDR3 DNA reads TGTGCCAGCCGTCGAGTCGGCGGTGGTGAGCAGTTCTTC. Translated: CASRRVGGGEQFF.